The clone carrying this T cell receptor (beta chain) occurred a few times. The antigen remains unidentified. The germline V and J ends were trimmed by 8 bases and 2 bases, with 15 bases remaining between them. The V gene's germline CDR1 is SQVTM and CDR2 ANQGSEA. The CDR3 has 13 amino acids. These data originate in a study of T-cell memory formation after mild COVID-19. Background on the study: Clustering of TCRs was largely donor specific.

TCRdb analysed the 5' RACE reads with MiXCR anew, one entry per CDR3 protein. Counted here are 85,000 to 130,000 distinct CDR3 sequences, 17% occurring once; the ten biggest clones make up around 28%. Overall study results and limits: Those CD4+ clones that contracted were mainly in CM and EM (CD8+ ones in EMRA). Pre-infection memory showed some responding clones, and this suggested that cross-reactive memory joined.

This chain joins TRBV29-1 and TRBJ1-1; no clear D. The source is an adult woman who had mild COVID-19 (a few samples of this study predate the infection). Cell type and time point are not known. The sequenced material came from PBMCs or a T cell subset sorted from them (not recorded which). The CDR3 here is CSPGWRNNTEAFF. As DNA, the CDR3 is TGCAGCCCTGGGTGGAGGAACAACACTGAAGCTTTCTTT.